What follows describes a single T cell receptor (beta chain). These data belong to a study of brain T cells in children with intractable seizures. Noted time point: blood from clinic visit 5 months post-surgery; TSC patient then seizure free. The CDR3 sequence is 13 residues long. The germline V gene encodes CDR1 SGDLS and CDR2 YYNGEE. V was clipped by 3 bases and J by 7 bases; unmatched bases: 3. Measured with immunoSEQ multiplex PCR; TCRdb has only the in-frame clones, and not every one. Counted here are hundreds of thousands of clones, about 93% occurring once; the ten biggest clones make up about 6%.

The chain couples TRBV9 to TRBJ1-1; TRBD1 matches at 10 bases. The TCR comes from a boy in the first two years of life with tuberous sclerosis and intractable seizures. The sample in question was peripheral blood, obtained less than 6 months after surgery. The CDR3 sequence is CASSETGGGEAFF. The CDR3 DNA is TGTGCCAGCAGCGAGACAGGGGGCGGTGAAGCTTTCTTT.